The 9 T cell receptor beta chains reported below all come from one sample, sequenced in a study of CD8 T cells in ankylosing spondylitis. Points from the study as a whole: Roughly eight highly homologous variants formed a TCR beta motif that appeared characteristic of ankylosing spondylitis blood.

What these receptors recognize is not known. MiXCR, run by TCRdb on the 5' RACE reads, gives a single entry per CDR3 protein. The sample has a few hundred thousand distinct CDR3 sequences, about 13% seen once. The sequencing sample was made of blood, either unsorted or a sorted T cell fraction (not recorded which). These receptors all come from a male donor with ankylosing spondylitis.

This clonotype was counted a few times. The V call is TRBV24-1, the J call TRBJ2-1, with a tentative D call TRBD1 (6 bases). In germline, CDR1 is KGHDR, CDR2 SFDVKD. CDR3 size: 13 residues. Trimming took off 6 bases at V and 7 bases at J, with 12 bases between the two ends. This chain's CDR3 is CATSLDSWNEQFF. The CDR3, as DNA: TGTGCCACCAGTCTGGACAGCTGGAATGAGCAGTTCTTC.

In this sample, this clonotype turned up a few times. The chain combines TRBV6-1 with TRBJ1-2, with 7 bases matching TRBD1. The germline CDR1 and CDR2 sequences are MNHNS and SASEGT. The trim removed 3 bases at V and 8 bases at J, leaving 12 bases unmatched. This CDR3 is built from 15 residues. CDR3 amino acids: CASSDRLGTAAGYTF. Written as DNA, the CDR3 is TGTGCCAGCAGTGATCGTCTCGGGACAGCGGCGGGCTACACCTTC.

This chain uses TRBV5-1 with TRBJ2-1; TRBD1 matches at 10 bases. Losses at the gene ends were 1 base for V and 7 bases for J; bases not matched to a gene: 5. CDR1 is SGHRS, CDR2 YFSETQ, per germline. The CDR3 loop spans 15 amino acids. The CDR3 loop is CASSLNPGQGNEQFF. DNA for the CDR3: TGCGCCAGCAGCTTGAACCCGGGACAGGGGAATGAGCAGTTCTTC. Looking up the rest from reference TRBV5-1 and TRBJ2-1 gives the full variable domain: KAGVTQTPRYLIKTRGQQVTLSCSPISGHRSVSWYQQTPGQGLQFLFEYFSETQRNKGNFPGRFSGRQFSNSRSEMNVSTLELGDSALYLCASSLNPGQGNEQFFGPGTRLTVL.

The chain has TRBV2 and TRBJ2-3; 8 positions match TRBD2. The CDR3 has 15 amino acids. The V gene's germline CDR1 is SNHLY and CDR2 FYNNEI. V gave up 10 bases and J gave up 5 bases; unmatched junction bases: 14. In nucleotides, the CDR3 is TGTGCCATCATACCCGACGGGAGGGCCGGAGATACGCAGTATTTT. This sequence encodes CAIIPDGRAGDTQYF.

The rearrangement links TRBV27 to TRBJ2-2; 8 bases map to TRBD1. V gave up 5 bases and J gave up 4 bases; unmatched junction bases: 6. The germline V gene encodes CDR1 MNHEY and CDR2 SMNVEV (reference sequence). There are 15 residues in the CDR3. The CDR3 is CASSPQGAVTGELFF. CDR3 sequence (DNA): TGTGCCAGCAGTCCCCAGGGGGCGGTCACCGGGGAGCTGTTTTTT.

This clonotype occurred a few times. This chain joins TRBV15 and TRBJ2-3; possible D gene TRBD1, 6 bases. The germline V gene has CDR1 LNHNV and CDR2 YYDKDF (reference sequence). V was trimmed by 0 bases and J by 8 bases, leaving 9 bases between them. The CDR3 extends over 13 amino acids. CDR3 protein: CATSRDRQATQYF. In DNA form, the CDR3 reads TGTGCCACCAGCAGAGATCGACAGGCTACGCAGTATTTT.

V usage is TRBV7-9 and J usage is TRBJ2-5; 12 bases fit TRBD1. V lost 6 bases, J lost 4 bases, and 6 bases stayed unmatched. Germline CDR1 reads SEHNR; CDR2 reads FQNEAQ (reference sequence). The CDR3 spans 15 residues. CDR3 loop: CASSPGTGGSETQYF. The CDR3 bases are TGTGCCAGCAGTCCAGGGACAGGGGGCTCAGAGACCCAGTACTTC.

This clonotype was counted between two and nine times. This rearrangement joins TRBV6-1 to TRBJ1-5; D may be TRBD1 (6 bases). V shed 2 bases and J shed 9 bases, with 20 bases lying between them. The germline V gene encodes CDR1 MNHNS and CDR2 SASEGT. This CDR3 has 16 amino acids. The CDR3 reads CASSENNRARIWPQHF. As DNA, the CDR3 is TGTGCCAGCAGTGAAAACAACAGGGCCCGGATCTGGCCCCAGCATTTT.

This clonotype was recorded at least ten times. The chain is built from TRBV5-1 and TRBJ2-1; D is possibly TRBD2 (5 bases). CDR3 size: 15 residues. Germline CDR1 and CDR2: SGHRS and YFSETQ. V lost 2 bases to trimming and J lost 5 bases, with 14 bases between them. CDR3 DNA: TGCGCCAGCAGCTTTTTTAGTGCTAGCAACAATGAGCAGTTCTTC. This encodes CASSFFSASNNEQFF.